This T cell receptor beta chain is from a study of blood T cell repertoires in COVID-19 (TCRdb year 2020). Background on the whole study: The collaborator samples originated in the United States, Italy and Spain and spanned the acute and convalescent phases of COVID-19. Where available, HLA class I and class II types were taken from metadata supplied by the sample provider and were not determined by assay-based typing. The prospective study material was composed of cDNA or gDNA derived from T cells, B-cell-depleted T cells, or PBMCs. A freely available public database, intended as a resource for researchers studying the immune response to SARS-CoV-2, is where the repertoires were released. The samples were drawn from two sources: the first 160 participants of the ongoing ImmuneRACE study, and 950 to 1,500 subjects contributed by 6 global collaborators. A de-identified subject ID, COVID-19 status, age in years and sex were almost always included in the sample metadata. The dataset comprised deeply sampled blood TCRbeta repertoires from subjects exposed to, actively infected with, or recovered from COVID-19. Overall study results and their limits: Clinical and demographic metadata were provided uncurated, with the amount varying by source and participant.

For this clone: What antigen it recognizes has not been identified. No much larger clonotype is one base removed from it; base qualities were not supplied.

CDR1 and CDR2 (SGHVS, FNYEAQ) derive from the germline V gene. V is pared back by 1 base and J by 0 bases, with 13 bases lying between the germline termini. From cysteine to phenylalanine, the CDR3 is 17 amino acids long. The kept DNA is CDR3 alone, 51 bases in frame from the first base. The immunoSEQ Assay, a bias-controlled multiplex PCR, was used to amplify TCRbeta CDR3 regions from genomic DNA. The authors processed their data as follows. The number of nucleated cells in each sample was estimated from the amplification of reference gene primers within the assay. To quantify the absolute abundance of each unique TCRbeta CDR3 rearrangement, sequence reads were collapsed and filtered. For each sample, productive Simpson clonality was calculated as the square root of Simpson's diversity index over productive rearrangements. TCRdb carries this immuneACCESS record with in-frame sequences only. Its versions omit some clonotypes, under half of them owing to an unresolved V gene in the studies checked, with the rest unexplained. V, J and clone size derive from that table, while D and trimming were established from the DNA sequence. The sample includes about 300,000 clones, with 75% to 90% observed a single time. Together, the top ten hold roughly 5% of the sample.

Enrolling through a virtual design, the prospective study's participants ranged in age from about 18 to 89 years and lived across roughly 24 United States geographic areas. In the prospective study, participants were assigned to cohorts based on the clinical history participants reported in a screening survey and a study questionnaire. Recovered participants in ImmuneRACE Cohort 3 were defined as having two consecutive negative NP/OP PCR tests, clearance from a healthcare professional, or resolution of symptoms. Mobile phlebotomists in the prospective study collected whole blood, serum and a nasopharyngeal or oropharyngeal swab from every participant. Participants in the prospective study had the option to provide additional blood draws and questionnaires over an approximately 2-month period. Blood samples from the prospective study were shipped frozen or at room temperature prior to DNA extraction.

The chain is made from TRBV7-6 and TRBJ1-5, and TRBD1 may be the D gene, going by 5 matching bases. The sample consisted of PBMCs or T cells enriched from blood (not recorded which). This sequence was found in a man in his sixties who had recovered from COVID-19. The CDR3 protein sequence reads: CASSLVGGPNSNQPQHF. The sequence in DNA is TGTGCCAGCAGCTTAGTCGGGGGTCCTAATAGCAATCAGCCCCAGCATTTT.